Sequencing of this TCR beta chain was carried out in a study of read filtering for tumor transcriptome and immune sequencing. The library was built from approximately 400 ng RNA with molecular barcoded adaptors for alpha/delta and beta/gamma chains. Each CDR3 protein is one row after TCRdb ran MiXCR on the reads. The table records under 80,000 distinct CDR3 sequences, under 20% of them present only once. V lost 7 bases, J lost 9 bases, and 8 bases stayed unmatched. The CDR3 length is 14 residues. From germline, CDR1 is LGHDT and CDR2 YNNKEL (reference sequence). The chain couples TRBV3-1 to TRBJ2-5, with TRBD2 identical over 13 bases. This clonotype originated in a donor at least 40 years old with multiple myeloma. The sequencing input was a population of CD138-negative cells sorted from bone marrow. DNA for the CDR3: TGTGCCAGCACCACAGGACTAGCGGGGGACGCCCAGTACTTC. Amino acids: CASTTGLAGDAQYF.